This T cell receptor beta chain derives from a study of cytomegalovirus exposure and HLA in healthy donors. PCR used 60 Vbeta primers and 13 Jbeta primers. Using immunoSEQ multiplex PCR, the repertoire was profiled, and TCRdb retains in-frame clones only, with some absent. Its table lists under 150,000 clones. Turning to this clone: Its antigen remains unknown.

The CDR3 length is 15 residues. CDR1 SGHRS and CDR2 YFSETQ come from the germline V gene. Losses at the gene ends were 0 bases for V and 10 bases for J; bases not matched to a gene: 7. Points from the study as a whole: Researchers reported in a later analysis that a missense DCLRE1C variant was tied to TCR beta V- and J-gene trimming.

Input material: PBMCs. The source is a man aged 35 to 55 in good health and CMV-seronegative. The chain couples TRBV5-1 to TRBJ1-6, with 7 bases matching TRBD1. The CDR3 loop is CASSLDDRALSPLHF. CDR3 bases: TGCGCCAGCAGCTTGGATGACAGGGCGTTATCACCCCTCCACTTT.